These 18 T cell receptor beta chains came from one sample sequenced in a study of vaccination and CD4 T cells after COVID-19. No cognate antigen is known for these TCRs. The treatment was: approximately nine-day PBMC culture with coronavirus spike peptide pools or control peptides (ViraFEST assay). Cultured CD4+ T cells had their DNA profiled by the Oncomine TCR Beta short-read assay. TCRdb ran MiXCR on the PCR reads and lists one entry per CDR3 protein. This sample has under 20,000 distinct CDR3 sequences, with 45% to 60% found just once. Here the sequenced sample was CD4+ T cells from blood, cultured in vitro, taken after SARS-CoV-2 vaccination. These receptors all stem from a human donor who had recovered from COVID-19.

The rearrangement links TRBV5-1 to TRBJ1-2; D gene uncertain. The CDR3 runs 16 residues. V was cut by 4 bases and J by 0 bases, with 16 bases left in between. Germline assignment: CDR1 SGHRS and CDR2 YFSETQ. The CDR3 is CASSPDSGRANYGYTF. In nucleotides, the CDR3 is TGCGCCAGCAGCCCTGATTCCGGGCGGGCTAACTATGGCTACACCTTC.

The genes are TRBV6-1 and TRBJ2-1, with D possibly being TRBD1 (6 bases). The CDR3 runs 15 residues. The V gene lost 7 bases and the J gene lost 0 bases, with 13 bases spanning the gap. Germline V lookup: CDR1 MNHNS, CDR2 SASEGT. In DNA form, the CDR3 reads TGTGCCAGCAACAGGGCTCCGAGCTCCTACAATGAGCAGTTCTTC. Residues: CASNRAPSSYNEQFF.

This chain uses TRBV7-3 with TRBJ2-1; TRBD1 agrees at 7 bases. V shed 2 bases and J 2 bases; nucleotides not matched to a gene: 3. This CDR3 spans 15 amino acids. Germline V gene lookup returns CDR1 SGHTA and CDR2 FQGTGA. The DNA of the CDR3 is TGTGCCAGCAGCTTACTCGGACAGGCCTACAATGAGCAGTTCTTC. This sequence encodes CASSLLGQAYNEQFF.

This clonotype turned up a few times. This chain joins TRBV12-5 and TRBJ1-6; 8 bases align to TRBD1. V shed 5 bases and J 12 bases; nucleotides not matched to a gene: 9. CDR1 is LGHNT, CDR2 FRNRAP, per germline. The CDR3 length is 14 residues. CDR3 DNA sequence: TGTGCTAGTGGTGCAGGGGGCGATCGTAAACCCCTCCACTTT. It is translated as CASGAGGDRKPLHF.

This chain connects TRBV7-9 to TRBJ1-6; D unclear. Germline V gene sequence: CDR1 SEHNR, CDR2 FQNEAQ (reference sequence). The V end was cut by 5 bases, the J end by 6 bases, with 11 bases between. This CDR3 contains 14 residues. The CDR3 region has the DNA TGTGCCAGCAGCCACTCGGACCGTAATTCACCCCTCCACTTT. Translation gives CASSHSDRNSPLHF.

This clonotype has more than one count but fewer than ten. The chain recombines TRBV20-1 with TRBJ1-6, with a tentative D call TRBD1 (5 bases). Per germline, CDR1 DFQATT and CDR2 SNEGSKA (reference sequence). The V gene lost 5 bases and the J gene lost 6 bases, with 17 bases spanning the gap. This CDR3 spans 15 amino acids. CDR3 DNA sequence: TGCAGTGCTGGGCCTGTTGGGGGGGGTAATTCACCCCTCCACTTT. The encoded protein is CSAGPVGGGNSPLHF.

The chain carries TRBV20-1 and TRBJ1-2; TRBD1 might be the D (6 bases). Trimming stripped 2 bases from V and 7 bases from J, with 8 bases between. This CDR3 has 11 amino acids. Germline-derived CDR1 and CDR2 are DFQATT and SNEGSKA (reference sequence). This CDR3 is CSARQGSGYTF. The CDR3 nucleotides are TGCAGTGCTAGACAGGGGTCTGGCTACACCTTC.

The V call is TRBV21-1, the J call TRBJ2-5; the table's D call of TRBD2 was not tested on the DNA. TRBV21-1 is an annotated pseudogene. This CDR3 comprises 18 residues. The CDR3 DNA sequence: TGTGCCAGCAGCAAATTGCCTAGCGGGTTTGTGTTCGTGGAGACCCAGTACTTC. Protein product: CASSKLPSGFVFVETQYF.

This clonotype was seen a few times. This chain joins TRBV11-2 and TRBJ1-2; D uncertain. This CDR3 region has 15 residues. The germline V gene has CDR1 SGHAT and CDR2 FQNNGV. The V gene lost 0 bases and the J gene lost 3 bases, with 11 bases spanning the gap. CDR3 in amino acids: CASSLDAGFDYGYTF. The CDR3 DNA reads TGTGCCAGCAGCTTAGATGCTGGATTCGACTATGGCTACACCTTC.

The genes are TRBV28 and TRBJ1-5; 9 bases match TRBD1. Germline V gene lookup returns CDR1 MDHEN and CDR2 SYDVKM. This CDR3 comprises 14 residues. Trimming cost V 6 bases and J 10 bases; bases outside gene matches: 10. The CDR3 here is CASSANRGQGPQHF. CDR3 in DNA: TGTGCCAGCAGCGCGAACAGGGGGCAGGGACCCCAGCATTTT.

This clonotype turned up a few times. This chain joins TRBV19 and TRBJ1-5; 8 bases agree with TRBD1. This CDR3 has 13 amino acids. J gave up 5 bases and V 9 bases, and 6 bases lay outside the gene matches. Germline V gene sequence: CDR1 LNHDA, CDR2 SQIVND (reference sequence). CDR3 sequence (DNA): TGTGCCAGCACCCACAGGGGGGATCAGCCCCAGCATTTT. The encoded protein is CASTHRGDQPQHF.

This clonotype was picked up a small number of times. V is TRBV19 and J is TRBJ1-5; D may be TRBD1 (5 bases). CDR3 length equals 14 residues. V shed 8 bases and J shed 5 bases, with 16 bases lying between them. The V gene's germline CDR1 is LNHDA and CDR2 SQIVND (reference sequence). The CDR3 loop is CASGGPGRDQPQHF. Written as DNA, the CDR3 is TGTGCCAGTGGGGGACCGGGGAGGGATCAGCCCCAGCATTTT.

The rearrangement links TRBV20-1 to TRBJ1-2; 8 bases are a match to TRBD1. Germline CDR1 reads DFQATT; CDR2 reads SNEGSKA (reference sequence). The CDR3 has 14 residues. The V and J ends lost 4 bases and 3 bases, in that order; junction bases with no gene match: 7. This CDR3 reads CSAIRDRSDYGYTF. The CDR3 nucleotides read TGCAGTGCTATCCGGGACAGGTCCGACTATGGCTACACCTTC.

The chain has TRBV24-1 and TRBJ1-5; TRBD1 is a possible D gene (6 bases). The CDR3 has 14 residues. The germline V gene encodes CDR1 KGHDR and CDR2 SFDVKD. V lost 5 bases, J lost 0 bases, and 7 bases lay in between. The CDR3 reads CATSGGHSNQPQHF. The DNA of the CDR3 is TGTGCCACCAGTGGGGGACATAGCAATCAGCCCCAGCATTTT.

This clonotype was recorded a few times. The V call is TRBV6-2 or TRBV6-3, the J call TRBJ1-5; perhaps TRBD1 as D (5 bases). The germline gives CDR1 MNHEY, CDR2 SVGEGT. This CDR3 is built from 15 residues. V was clipped by 5 bases and J by 2 bases, with 13 bases between them. The CDR3 loop is CASSTWGRGNQPQHF. The CDR3 DNA reads TGTGCCAGCAGTACCTGGGGGAGGGGCAATCAGCCCCAGCATTTT.

The V gene is TRBV20-1, the J gene TRBJ2-5; D is possibly TRBD2 (6 bases). Trimming removed 6 bases from V and 2 bases from J, with 19 bases in between. This CDR3 is 15 amino acids long. Germline V gene lookup returns CDR1 DFQATT and CDR2 SNEGSKA (reference sequence). The CDR3 spells CSAKGRGDFQETQYF. In nucleotides, the CDR3 is TGCAGTGCAAAGGGGCGGGGAGACTTTCAAGAGACCCAGTACTTC.

The CDR3 sequence: CASSFRRGYTF. The CDR3 nucleotides are TGTGCCAGCAGTTTTCGTCGGGGCTACACCTTC. V is TRBV28 and J is TRBJ1-2, with D unresolved. This CDR3 is 11 amino acids long. The V gene's germline CDR1 is MDHEN and CDR2 SYDVKM. V was cut by 3 bases and J by 8 bases, with 7 bases left in between.

The CDR3: CSARERGPGELFF. Here the CDR3 DNA reads TGCAGTGCTAGAGAGCGGGGGCCCGGGGAGCTGTTTTTT. The chain couples TRBV20-1 to TRBJ2-2; D is possibly TRBD2 (7 bases). Germline V lookup: CDR1 DFQATT, CDR2 SNEGSKA (reference sequence). The CDR3 length is 13 residues. Trimming removed 0 bases at V and 6 bases at J, with 8 bases between.